This note documents a single TCR beta chain sequence. The data stem from a study of technical replicates of blood from a few donors. CDR3 length: 15 amino acids. The germline gives CDR1 MDHEN, CDR2 SYDVKM. V shed 6 bases, J shed 0 bases, and the junction held 7 bases outside the gene matches. Produced via immunoSEQ multiplex PCR; TCRdb's table is partial and in-frame only. This sample has under 110,000 clones, with roughly 95% found just once. V usage is TRBV28 and J usage is TRBJ2-7; 8 bases line up with TRBD2. The sequence came from a human donor in good health. Sequencing was carried out using T cells isolated from PBMCs. The CDR3 sequence: CASRTGLALSYEQYF. CDR3 sequence (DNA): TGTGCCAGCAGGACTGGACTAGCCCTCTCCTACGAGCAGTACTTC.